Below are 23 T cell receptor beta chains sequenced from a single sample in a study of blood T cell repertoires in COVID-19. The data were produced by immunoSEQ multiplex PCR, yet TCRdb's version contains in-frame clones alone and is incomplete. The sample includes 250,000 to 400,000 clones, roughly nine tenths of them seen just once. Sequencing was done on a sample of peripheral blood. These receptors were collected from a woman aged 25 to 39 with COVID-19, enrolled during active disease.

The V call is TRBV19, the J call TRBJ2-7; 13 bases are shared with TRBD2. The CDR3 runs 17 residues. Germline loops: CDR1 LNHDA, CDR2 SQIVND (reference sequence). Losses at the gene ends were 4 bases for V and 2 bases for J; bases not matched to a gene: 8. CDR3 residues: CASSTAALAGGTYEQYF. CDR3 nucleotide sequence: TGTGCCAGTAGTACCGCAGCACTAGCGGGAGGGACCTACGAGCAGTACTTC.

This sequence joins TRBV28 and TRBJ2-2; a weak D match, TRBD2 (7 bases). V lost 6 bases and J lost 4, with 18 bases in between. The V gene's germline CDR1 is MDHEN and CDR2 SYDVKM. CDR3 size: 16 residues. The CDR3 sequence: CASSSGLGGATGELFF. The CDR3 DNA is TGTGCCAGCAGCTCTGGACTTGGGGGGGCCACCGGGGAGCTGTTTTTT.

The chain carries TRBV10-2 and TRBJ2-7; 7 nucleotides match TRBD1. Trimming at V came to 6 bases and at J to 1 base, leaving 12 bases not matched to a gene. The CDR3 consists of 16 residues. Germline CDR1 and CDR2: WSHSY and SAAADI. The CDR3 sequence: CASRPKTGATSYEQYF. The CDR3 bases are TGCGCCAGCAGGCCCAAAACAGGGGCCACGTCCTACGAGCAGTACTTC.

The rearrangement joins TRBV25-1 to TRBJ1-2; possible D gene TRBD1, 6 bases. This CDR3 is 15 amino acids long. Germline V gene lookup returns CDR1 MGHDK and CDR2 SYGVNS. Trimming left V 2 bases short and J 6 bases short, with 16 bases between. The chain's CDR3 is CASSEIGQGLNGYTF. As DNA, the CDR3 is TGTGCCAGCAGTGAAATAGGTCAGGGGTTGAATGGCTACACCTTC.

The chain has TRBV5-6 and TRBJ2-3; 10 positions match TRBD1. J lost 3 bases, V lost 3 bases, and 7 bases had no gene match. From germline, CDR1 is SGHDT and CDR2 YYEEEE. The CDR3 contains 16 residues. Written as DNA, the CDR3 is TGTGCCAGCAGCTCTTCGGACAGGGGGACTACAGATACGCAGTATTTT. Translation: CASSSSDRGTTDTQYF.

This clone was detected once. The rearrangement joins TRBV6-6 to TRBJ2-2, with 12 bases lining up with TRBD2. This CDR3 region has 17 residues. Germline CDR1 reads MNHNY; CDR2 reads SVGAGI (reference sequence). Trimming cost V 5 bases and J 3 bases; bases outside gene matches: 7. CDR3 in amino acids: CASSPLAGGAHTGELFF. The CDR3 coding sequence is TGTGCCAGCAGTCCCCTAGCGGGAGGGGCCCACACCGGGGAGCTGTTTTTT.

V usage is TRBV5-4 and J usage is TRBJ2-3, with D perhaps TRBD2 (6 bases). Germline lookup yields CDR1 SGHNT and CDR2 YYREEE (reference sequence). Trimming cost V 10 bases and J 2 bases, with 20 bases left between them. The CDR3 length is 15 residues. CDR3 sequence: CAAWGPGVDTDTQYF. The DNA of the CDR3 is TGTGCCGCCTGGGGTCCGGGAGTAGACACAGATACGCAGTATTTT.

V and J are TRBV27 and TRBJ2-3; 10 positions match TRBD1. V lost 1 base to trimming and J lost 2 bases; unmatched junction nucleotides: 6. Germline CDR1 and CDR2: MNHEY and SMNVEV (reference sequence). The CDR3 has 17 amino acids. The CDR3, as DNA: TGTGCCAGCAGTTTATGGACAGGGGGGAATCCCACAGATACGCAGTATTTT. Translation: CASSLWTGGNPTDTQYF.

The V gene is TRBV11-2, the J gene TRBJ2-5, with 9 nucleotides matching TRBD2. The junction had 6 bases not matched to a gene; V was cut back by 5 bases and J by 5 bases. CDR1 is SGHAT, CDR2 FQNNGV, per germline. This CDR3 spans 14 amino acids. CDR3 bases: TGTGCCAGCAGCCAAGCGGGGGGCGTGGAGACCCAGTACTTC. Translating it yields CASSQAGGVETQYF.

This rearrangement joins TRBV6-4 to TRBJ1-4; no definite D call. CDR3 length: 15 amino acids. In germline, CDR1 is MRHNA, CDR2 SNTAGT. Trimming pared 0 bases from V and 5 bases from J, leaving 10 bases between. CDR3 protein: CASSDSPGPNEKLFF. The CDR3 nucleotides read TGTGCCAGCAGTGACTCCCCAGGCCCGAATGAAAAACTGTTTTTT.

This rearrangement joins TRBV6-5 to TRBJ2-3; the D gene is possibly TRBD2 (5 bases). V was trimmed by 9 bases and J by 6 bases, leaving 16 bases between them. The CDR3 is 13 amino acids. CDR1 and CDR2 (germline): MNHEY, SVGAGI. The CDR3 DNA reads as TGTGCCAGTTTCAATTTAGCGTGGGATACGCAGTATTTT. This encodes CASFNLAWDTQYF.

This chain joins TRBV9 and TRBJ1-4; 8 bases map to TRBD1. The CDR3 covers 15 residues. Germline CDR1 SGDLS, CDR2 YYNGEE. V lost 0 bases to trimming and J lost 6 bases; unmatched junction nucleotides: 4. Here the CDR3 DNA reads TGTGCCAGCAGCGTAGAATGGGGACAGGATGAAAAACTGTTTTTT. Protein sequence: CASSVEWGQDEKLFF.

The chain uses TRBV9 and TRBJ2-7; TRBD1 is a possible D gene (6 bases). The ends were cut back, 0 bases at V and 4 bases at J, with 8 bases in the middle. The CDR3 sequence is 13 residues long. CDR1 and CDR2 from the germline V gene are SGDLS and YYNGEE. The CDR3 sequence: CASSVADSYEQYF. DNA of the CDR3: TGTGCCAGCAGCGTAGCGGACAGTTACGAGCAGTACTTC.

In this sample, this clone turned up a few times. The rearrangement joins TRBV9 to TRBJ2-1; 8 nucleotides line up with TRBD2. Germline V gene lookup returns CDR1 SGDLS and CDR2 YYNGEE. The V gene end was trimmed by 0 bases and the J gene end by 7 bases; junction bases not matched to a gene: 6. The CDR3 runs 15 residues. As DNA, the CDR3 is TGTGCCAGCAGCGTAGGAGCGGGAGATCTGAATGAGCAGTTCTTC. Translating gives CASSVGAGDLNEQFF.

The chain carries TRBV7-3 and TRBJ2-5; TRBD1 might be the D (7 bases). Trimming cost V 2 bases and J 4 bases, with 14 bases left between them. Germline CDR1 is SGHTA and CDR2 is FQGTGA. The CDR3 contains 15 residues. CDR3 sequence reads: CASSLVGGGGETQYF. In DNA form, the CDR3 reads TGTGCCAGCAGCTTAGTAGGAGGGGGCGGAGAGACCCAGTACTTC.

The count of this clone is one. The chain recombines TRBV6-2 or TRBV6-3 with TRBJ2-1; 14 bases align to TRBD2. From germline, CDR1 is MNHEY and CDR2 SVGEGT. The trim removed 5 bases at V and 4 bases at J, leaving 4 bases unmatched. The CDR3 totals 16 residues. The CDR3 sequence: CASSRLAGGLYNEQFF. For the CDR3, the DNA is TGTGCCAGCAGTAGACTAGCGGGAGGGCTGTACAATGAGCAGTTCTTC.

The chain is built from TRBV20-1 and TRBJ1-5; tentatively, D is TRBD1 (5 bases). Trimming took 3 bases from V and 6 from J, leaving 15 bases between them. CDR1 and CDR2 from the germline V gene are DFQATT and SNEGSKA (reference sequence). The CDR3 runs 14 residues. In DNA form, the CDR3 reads TGCAGTGCTAGTATCAACCAGGGTAGTCAGCCCCAGCATTTT. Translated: CSASINQGSQPQHF.

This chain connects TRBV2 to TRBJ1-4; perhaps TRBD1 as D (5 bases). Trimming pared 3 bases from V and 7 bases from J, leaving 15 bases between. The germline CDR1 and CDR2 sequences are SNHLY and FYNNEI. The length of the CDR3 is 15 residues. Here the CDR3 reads CASSDTAGMGEKLFF. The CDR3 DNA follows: TGTGCCAGCAGTGATACGGCAGGGATGGGTGAAAAACTGTTTTTT.

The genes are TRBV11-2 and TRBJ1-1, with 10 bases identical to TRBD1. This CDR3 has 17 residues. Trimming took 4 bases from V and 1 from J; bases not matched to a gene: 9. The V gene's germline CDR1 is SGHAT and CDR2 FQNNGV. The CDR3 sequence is CASSSTGGLSTNTEAFF. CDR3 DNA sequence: TGTGCCAGCAGCTCGACAGGGGGCCTGTCAACGAACACTGAAGCTTTCTTT.

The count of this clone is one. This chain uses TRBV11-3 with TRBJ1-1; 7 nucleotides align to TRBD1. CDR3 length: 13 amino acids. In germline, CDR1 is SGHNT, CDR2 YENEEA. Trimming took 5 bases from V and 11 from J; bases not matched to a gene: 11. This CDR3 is CASSPRTGQRAFF. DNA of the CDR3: TGTGCCAGCAGCCCTAGAACGGGACAGCGGGCTTTCTTT.

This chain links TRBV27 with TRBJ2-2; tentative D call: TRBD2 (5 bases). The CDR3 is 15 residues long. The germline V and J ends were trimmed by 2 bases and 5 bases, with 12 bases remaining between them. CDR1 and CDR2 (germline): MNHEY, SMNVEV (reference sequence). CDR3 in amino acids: CASSLEGGTTGELFF. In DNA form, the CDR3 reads TGTGCCAGCAGTTTAGAAGGAGGAACTACCGGGGAGCTGTTTTTT.

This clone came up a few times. CDR3 in DNA: TGTGCCAGCAGTTTATTCTTGGGGACAGACAATCAGCCCCAGCATTTT. Translating it yields CASSLFLGTDNQPQHF. The chain has TRBV28 and TRBJ1-5; 7 nucleotides match TRBD1. The CDR3 totals 16 residues. Germline assignment: CDR1 MDHEN and CDR2 SYDVKM. Germline trimming cut 1 base from V and 3 bases from J; bases unmatched to any gene: 6.

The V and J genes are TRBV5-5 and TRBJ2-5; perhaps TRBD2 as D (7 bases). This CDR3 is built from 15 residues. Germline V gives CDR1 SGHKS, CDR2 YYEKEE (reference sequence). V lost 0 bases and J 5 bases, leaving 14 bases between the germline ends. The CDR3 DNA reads TGTGCCAGCAGCTTGGAACCAGGGAGGGGGGAGACCCAGTACTTC. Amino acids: CASSLEPGRGETQYF.